Presented here are 23 T cell receptor beta chains from one specimen sequenced in a study of long-term antiretroviral therapy in people with HIV. Version v3.0 of the immunoSEQ assay was performed at survey level. Only in-frame clones appear in the TCRdb table, and some are missing; sequencing was by immunoSEQ multiplex PCR. The sample shows 15,000 to 20,000 clones, over 65% of them seen only once. This sample comprised unsorted PBMCs, obtained 0.5 years before starting antiretroviral therapy. The origin of the receptors is a woman in her forties or fifties with HIV.

The V call is TRBV7-9, the J call TRBJ2-1; no definite D call. V lost 6 bases, J lost 8 bases, and 11 bases lay in between. The CDR3 is made up of 12 amino acids. Germline loops: CDR1 SEHNR, CDR2 FQNEAQ (reference sequence). CDR3 DNA: TGTGCCAGCAGAGCCCTCCCCGATGAGCAGTTCTTC. This translates into CASRALPDEQFF.

The rearrangement uses TRBV2 and TRBJ2-1; D is perhaps TRBD1 or TRBD2 (7 bases each). This CDR3 has 15 amino acids. V dropped 8 bases and J dropped 7 bases, with 21 bases sitting between them. In germline, CDR1 is SNHLY, CDR2 FYNNEI. The CDR3 reads CASYGGGRGENEQFF. In DNA form, the CDR3 reads TGTGCCAGCTATGGCGGGGGCAGGGGGGAGAATGAGCAGTTCTTC.

J is TRBJ2-3 and V is TRBV9; no clear D. This CDR3 is built from 15 residues. The germline V gene has CDR1 SGDLS and CDR2 YYNGEE. The germline V and J ends were trimmed by 0 bases and 2 bases, with 10 bases remaining between them. The CDR3 DNA follows: TGTGCCAGCAGCGTAGGGCCTTATCCCACAGATACGCAGTATTTT. It translates to CASSVGPYPTDTQYF.

This chain uses TRBV7-2 with TRBJ2-2; maybe TRBD2 (5 bases). The CDR3 runs 17 residues. In germline, CDR1 is SGHTA, CDR2 FQGNSA. V dropped 3 bases and J dropped 1 base, with 15 bases sitting between them. CDR3 coding DNA: TGTGCCAGCAGCTTTAGCCTCGGGGTAGTGAACACCGGGGAGCTGTTTTTT. This encodes CASSFSLGVVNTGELFF. The whole variable domain, filled in from reference TRBV7-2 and TRBJ2-2, reads GAGVSQSPSNKVTEKGKDVELRCDPISGHTALYWYRQSLGQGLEFLIYFQGNSAPDKSGLPSDRFSAERTGGSVSTLTIQRTQQEDSAVYLCASSFSLGVVNTGELFFGEGSRLTVL.

The chain is built from TRBV7-2 and TRBJ1-6; D perhaps matches TRBD1 (6 bases). V was clipped by 5 bases and J by 7 bases, with 18 bases between them. The CDR3 loop spans 16 amino acids. Germline V CDR1 and CDR2: SGHTA, FQGNSA. CDR3: CASSDRQARWNSPLHF. The CDR3 bases are TGTGCCAGCAGCGATAGACAGGCACGGTGGAATTCACCCCTCCACTTT. The complete variable domain, with remaining parts taken from reference TRBV7-2 and TRBJ1-6, reads GAGVSQSPSNKVTEKGKDVELRCDPISGHTALYWYRQSLGQGLEFLIYFQGNSAPDKSGLPSDRFSAERTGGSVSTLTIQRTQQEDSAVYLCASSDRQARWNSPLHFGNGTRLTVT.

The chain joins TRBV2 to TRBJ1-6, with D perhaps matching TRBD1 (5 bases). Deletions cut 6 bases from V and 6 bases from J, with 9 bases between. Per germline, CDR1 SNHLY and CDR2 FYNNEI. The CDR3 is 13 residues long. The CDR3 region is CASRGPPNSPLHF. Here the CDR3 DNA reads TGTGCCAGCAGGGGACCGCCTAATTCACCCCTCCACTTT.

This chain joins TRBV20-1 and TRBJ2-1, with no clear D. This CDR3 has 10 amino acids. The germline CDR1 and CDR2 sequences are DFQATT and SNEGSKA (reference sequence). Trimming left V 5 bases short and J 10 bases short, with 9 bases between. The CDR3 is CSAAHREQFF. The CDR3, as DNA: TGCAGTGCTGCTCACCGGGAGCAGTTCTTC.

The chain is built from TRBV9 and TRBJ2-3, with 8 bases fitting TRBD2. The CDR3 spans 18 residues. The germline CDR1 and CDR2 sequences are SGDLS and YYNGEE. V lost 0 bases, J lost 0 bases, and 9 bases stayed unmatched. As DNA, the CDR3 is TGTGCCAGCAGCGTAGCGAGTAGTAGCGGGGCTAGCACAGATACGCAGTATTTT. Its protein product is CASSVASSSGASTDTQYF.

The chain is built from TRBV7-3 and TRBJ1-6, with D uncertain. This CDR3 spans 13 amino acids. The germline V gene has CDR1 SGHTA and CDR2 FQGTGA. Trimming left V 5 bases short and J 12 bases short, with 14 bases between. The CDR3 here is CASSASGIGPLHF. Written as DNA, the CDR3 is TGTGCCAGCAGCGCTAGTGGGATCGGACCCCTCCACTTT.

The chain is built from TRBV7-2 and TRBJ1-6; D gene ambiguous. This CDR3 spans 15 amino acids. Germline CDR1 SGHTA, CDR2 FQGNSA. Deletions cut 4 bases from V and 0 bases from J, with 7 bases between. The CDR3 DNA reads TGTGCCAGCAGCTCGGTGGTCTCCTATAATTCACCCCTCCACTTT. It codes for CASSSVVSYNSPLHF.

This chain connects TRBV6-5 to TRBJ1-1; perhaps TRBD1 as D (6 bases). The V and J ends lost 0 bases and 10 bases respectively, with 9 bases between them. The CDR3 runs 12 residues. CDR1 is MNHEY, CDR2 SVGAGI, per germline. In nucleotides, the CDR3 is TGTGCCAGCAGTTACTCTCAGGGGTCAGCTTTCTTT. Protein product: CASSYSQGSAFF.

V is TRBV27 and J is TRBJ2-7; perhaps TRBD2 as D (7 bases). V dropped 2 bases and J dropped 7 bases, with 15 bases sitting between them. The CDR3 runs 14 residues. The V gene's germline CDR1 is MNHEY and CDR2 SMNVEV (reference sequence). CDR3 bases: TGTGCCAGCAGTTTAGCCCGGGGGGCGGGGGAGCAGTACTTC. Amino acid sequence: CASSLARGAGEQYF.

The chain is built from TRBV30 and TRBJ2-7, with D perhaps assigned TRBD1 or TRBD2 (5 bases each). The ends were cut back, 4 bases at V and 7 bases at J, with 20 bases in the middle. Germline V gene data show CDR1 as GTSNPN and CDR2 as SVGIG (reference sequence). CDR3 length equals 14 residues. The CDR3 sequence: CAWTDKSAGSEQYV. CDR3 DNA: TGTGCCTGGACTGATAAATCGGCAGGGAGTGAGCAGTACGTC.

The chain is built from TRBV5-6 and TRBJ2-2, with D possibly matching TRBD1 (5 bases). Between the trimmed V and J ends, which lost 4 bases and 0 bases, there was a span of 13 bases. This CDR3 region has 16 residues. The germline V gene encodes CDR1 SGHDT and CDR2 YYEEEE. CDR3 sequence: CASSRDRLANTGELFF. CDR3 nucleotide sequence: TGTGCCAGCAGCCGAGACAGACTCGCGAACACCGGGGAGCTGTTTTTT.

Only a few counts were recorded for this clone. The rearrangement links TRBV19 to TRBJ1-5; no clear D. The CDR3 covers 15 residues. Trimming left V 3 bases short and J 0 bases short, with 9 bases between. The germline CDR1 and CDR2 sequences are LNHDA and SQIVND (reference sequence). The CDR3 coding sequence is TGTGCCAGTAGTATGATGGGGTATAGCAATCAGCCCCAGCATTTT. This encodes CASSMMGYSNQPQHF.

The V gene is TRBV11-2, the J gene TRBJ2-1; the match to TRBD1 covers 8 bases. The CDR3 covers 16 residues. CDR1 and CDR2 (germline): SGHAT, FQNNGV. J gave up 2 bases and V 5 bases, and 8 bases lay outside the gene matches. The DNA of the CDR3 is TGTGCCAGCAGCGCTTCCGGACAGGGTCCCTACAATGAGCAGTTCTTC. This codes for CASSASGQGPYNEQFF.

The chain has TRBV9 and TRBJ2-2, with D possibly TRBD1 on 5 matching bases. V was pared by 7 bases and J by 0 bases, with 10 bases between. The V gene's germline CDR1 is SGDLS and CDR2 YYNGEE. The CDR3 loop spans 14 amino acids. CDR3 amino acids: CASRGQTNTGELFF. As DNA, the CDR3 is TGTGCCAGCCGCGGACAAACGAACACCGGGGAGCTGTTTTTT.

This clone is deemed medium-sized. The chain is built from TRBV9 and TRBJ1-4, with a possible D match to TRBD1 (5 bases). Germline CDR1 reads SGDLS; CDR2 reads YYNGEE. The CDR3 has 16 amino acids. Deletions cut 3 bases from V and 7 bases from J, with 19 bases between. The CDR3 DNA follows: TGTGCCAGCAGCGAAGGGGACTCTCACGCGGGTGAAAAACTGTTTTTT. Amino acid sequence: CASSEGDSHAGEKLFF. The full variable domain, its missing parts supplied by reference TRBV9 and TRBJ1-4, is DSGVTQTPKHLITATGQRVTLRCSPRSGDLSVYWYQQSLDQGLQFLIQYYNGEERAKGNILERFSAQQFPDLHSELNLSSLELGDSALYFCASSEGDSHAGEKLFFGSGTQLSVL.

V is TRBV12-5 and J is TRBJ1-4, with 9 bases fitting TRBD1. There are 15 residues in the CDR3. Germline V CDR1 and CDR2: LGHNT, FRNRAP. The V segment lost 7 bases and the J segment 6 bases; nucleotides outside the gene matches: 9. Here the CDR3 reads CASAPDRGYDEKLFF. Here the CDR3 DNA reads TGTGCTAGTGCCCCGGACAGGGGATATGATGAAAAACTGTTTTTT. The entire variable domain, with the rest obtained from reference TRBV12-5 and TRBJ1-4, is as follows: DARVTQTPRHKVTEMGQEVTMRCQPILGHNTVFWYRQTMMQGLELLAYFRNRAPLDDSGMPKDRFSAEMPDATLATLKIQPSEPRDSAVYFCASAPDRGYDEKLFFGSGTQLSVL.

V usage is TRBV30 and J usage is TRBJ1-1, with D uncertain. Looked up from germline, CDR1 is GTSNPN and CDR2 is SVGIG (reference sequence). The CDR3 extends over 13 amino acids. Deletions cut 2 bases from V and 4 bases from J, with 11 bases between. CDR3: CAWSSDRATEAFF. DNA for the CDR3: TGTGCCTGGAGTTCGGATAGGGCCACTGAAGCTTTCTTT.

In this sample, this clone turned up once. The V call is TRBV18, the J call TRBJ2-3, with unresolved D. CDR1 and CDR2 (germline): KGHSH, LQKENI. V gave up 3 bases and J gave up 0 bases, with 7 bases separating them. The CDR3 covers 14 residues. CDR3 nucleotides: TGTGCCAGCTCACCTCCTGCGAGCACAGATACGCAGTATTTT. It codes for CASSPPASTDTQYF.

V gene TRBV30 combines with J gene TRBJ1-2; no reliable D call. This CDR3 is built from 12 residues. V was clipped by 5 bases and J by 8 bases, with 15 bases between them. The germline CDR1 and CDR2 sequences are GTSNPN and SVGIG (reference sequence). CDR3 coding DNA: TGTGCCTGGGGAACGGGGTTCGCCGGCTACACCTTC. Amino acid sequence: CAWGTGFAGYTF.

A note on this clone: Germline is not matched at one junction end, which may reflect a read error. The genes are TRBV7-3 and TRBJ1-2; 11 bases are a match to TRBD1. Looked up from germline, CDR1 is SGHTA and CDR2 is FQGTGA. The CDR3 loop spans 15 amino acids. The CDR3 region is CASSITGTGGYGYTF. The CDR3 bases are TGTGCCAGCAGCATAACCGGGACAGGGGGCTATGGCTACACCTTC.